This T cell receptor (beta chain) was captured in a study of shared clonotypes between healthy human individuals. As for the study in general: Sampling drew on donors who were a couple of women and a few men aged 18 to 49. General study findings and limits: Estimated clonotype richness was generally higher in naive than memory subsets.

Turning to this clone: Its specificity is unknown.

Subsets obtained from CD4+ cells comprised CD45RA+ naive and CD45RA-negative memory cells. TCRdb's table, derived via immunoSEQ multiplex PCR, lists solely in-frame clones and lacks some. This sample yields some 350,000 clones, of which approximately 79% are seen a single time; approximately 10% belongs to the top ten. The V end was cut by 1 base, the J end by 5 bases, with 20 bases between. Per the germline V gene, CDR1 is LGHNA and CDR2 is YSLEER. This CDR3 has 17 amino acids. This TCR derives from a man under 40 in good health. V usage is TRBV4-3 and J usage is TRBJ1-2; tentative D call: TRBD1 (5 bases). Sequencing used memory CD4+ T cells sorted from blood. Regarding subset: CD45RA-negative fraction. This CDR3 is CASSQVIGGGSRYGYTF. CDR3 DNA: TGCGCCAGCAGCCAAGTAATTGGGGGAGGGAGTCGGTATGGCTACACCTTC.